This T cell receptor beta chain emerged from a study of cytomegalovirus exposure and HLA in healthy donors. 60 Vbeta and 13 Jbeta primers were used in PCR. Repertoires were generated with immunoSEQ multiplex PCR, while TCRdb's copy carries only in-frame clones and drops some. The table includes about 200,000 clones, 70% detected once. The table lists this clone with a count of one. The CDR3 contains 14 residues. V was clipped by 4 bases and J by 8 bases, with 15 bases between them. CDR1 and CDR2 from the germline V gene are SGHDT and YYEEEE. The rearrangement links TRBV5-6 to TRBJ2-2, with D tentatively TRBD1 (6 bases). This TCR was recovered from a man aged 40-49 years in good health and CMV-seropositive. The specimen was PBMCs. The CDR3, as DNA: TGTGCCAGCAGCCCTGCTAGGGGGACAGGGGAGCTGTTTTTT. Its protein is CASSPARGTGELFF.